The entry that follows covers one TCR beta chain sequence. Produced via immunoSEQ multiplex PCR; TCRdb's table is partial and in-frame only. The sample yields tens of thousands of clones, about 91% seen once. This record belongs to a study of T cell changes during pregnancy in multiple sclerosis. Germline-derived CDR1 and CDR2 are LNHDA and SQIVND (reference sequence). The CDR3 loop spans 14 amino acids. V was trimmed by 7 bases and J by 6 bases, leaving 16 bases between them. The starting material was peripheral blood, obtained in the first trimester of pregnancy. V usage is TRBV19 and J usage is TRBJ2-4; tentatively, D is TRBD2 (7 bases). This TCR was sampled from a female donor in good health, enrolled as a control in a pregnancy study. CDR3 sequence (DNA): TGTGCCAGTACCCTTGAGGGGGGGGGAAACATTCAGTACTTC. Encoded protein: CASTLEGGGNIQYF.